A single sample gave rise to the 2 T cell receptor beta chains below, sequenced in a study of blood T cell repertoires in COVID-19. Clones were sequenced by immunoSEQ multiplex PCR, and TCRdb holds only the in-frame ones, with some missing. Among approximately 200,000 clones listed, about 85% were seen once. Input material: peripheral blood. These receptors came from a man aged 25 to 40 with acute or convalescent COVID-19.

As DNA, the CDR3 is TGTGCCAGCAGCATTGGACAGGGCGGCACTGAAGCTTTCTTT. This encodes CASSIGQGGTEAFF. The rearrangement joins TRBV9 to TRBJ1-1; TRBD1 agrees at 8 bases. Germline assignment: CDR1 SGDLS and CDR2 YYNGEE. V lost 4 bases, J lost 4 bases, and 6 bases stayed unmatched. CDR3 length equals 14 residues.

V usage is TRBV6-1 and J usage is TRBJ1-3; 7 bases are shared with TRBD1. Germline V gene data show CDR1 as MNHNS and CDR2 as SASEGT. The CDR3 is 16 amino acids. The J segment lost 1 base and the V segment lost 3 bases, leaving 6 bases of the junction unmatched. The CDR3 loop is CASSEGQFFSGNTIYF. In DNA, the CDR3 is TGTGCCAGCAGTGAGGGACAGTTTTTTTCTGGAAACACCATATATTTT.